This T cell receptor (beta chain) emerged from a study of T cell responses to AZD1222 COVID-19 vaccine. Libraries were prepared by immunoSEQ multiplex PCR; TCRdb keeps only in-frame clonotypes and omits some of them. The data hold around 97,000 clones, with roughly 88% observed a single time. This clonotype was obtained from an adult in good health. The sequencing here drew on peripheral blood, taken on day 0 of AZD1222 vaccination.

In DNA, the CDR3 is TGCGCCAGCAGCCAAGATCGACAGGTGGAGATAACGGCTTTCTTT. It encodes CASSQDRQVEITAFF. V and J are TRBV4-1 and TRBJ1-1; possibly TRBD1 for D (6 bases). Germline-derived CDR1 and CDR2 are MGHRA and YSYEKL. Trimming stripped 0 bases from V and 11 bases from J, with 19 bases between. The CDR3 is 15 amino acids.